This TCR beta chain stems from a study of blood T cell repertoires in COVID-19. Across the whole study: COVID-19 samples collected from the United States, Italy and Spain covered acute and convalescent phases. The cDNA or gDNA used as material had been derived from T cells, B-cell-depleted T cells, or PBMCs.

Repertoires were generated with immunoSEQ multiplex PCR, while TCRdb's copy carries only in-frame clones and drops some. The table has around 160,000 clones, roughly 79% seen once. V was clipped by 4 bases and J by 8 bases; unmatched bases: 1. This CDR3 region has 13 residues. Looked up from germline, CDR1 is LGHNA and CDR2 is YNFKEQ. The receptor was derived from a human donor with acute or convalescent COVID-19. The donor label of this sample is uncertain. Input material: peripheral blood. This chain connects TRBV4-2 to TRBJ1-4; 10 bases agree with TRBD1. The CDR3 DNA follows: TGTGCCAGCAGCCCGGGACAGGGGGAAAAACTGTTTTTT. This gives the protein CASSPGQGEKLFF.